The clone carrying this T cell receptor beta chain was observed a handful of times. Its antigen is undetermined. The CDR3 covers 13 residues. Germline V gives CDR1 SQVTM, CDR2 ANQGSEA. With 3 bases clipped from V and 6 bases from J, the junction kept 2 bases outside the gene matches. TCRdb ran MiXCR on the RT-PCR reads and lists one entry per CDR3 protein. Altogether 500,000 or so distinct CDR3 sequences are present, 16% being singletons, with the ten largest covering less than 4%. These data originate in a study of response to subunit inactivated influenza vaccine. Whole-study results and caveats: Authors proposed each seasonal influenza vaccination draws in few new T cells.

The clonotype was recovered from a man aged 50-75 years who received an inactivated influenza vaccine. Sequenced here: CD4+ T cells sorted from PBMCs, sampled 23 months after vaccination. The chain joins TRBV29-1 to TRBJ2-3; 11 nucleotides line up with TRBD2. This chain's CDR3 is CSVEVAGGDTQYF. CDR3 nucleotides: TGCAGCGTTGAGGTAGCGGGAGGGGATACGCAGTATTTT.